These 24 T cell receptor beta chains were sequenced from one sample in a study of PD-L1 blockade in urothelial cancer. Produced via immunoSEQ multiplex PCR; TCRdb's table is partial and in-frame only. This sample yields fewer than 50,000 clones, of which approximately 79% are seen a single time; more than 9% belongs to the top ten. Time point indicated: pretreatment peripheral blood. The source material was PBMCs, sampled around atezolizumab (anti-PD-L1) treatment. These receptors originate from a man in his sixties or seventies with urothelial cancer.

This chain joins TRBV5-1 and TRBJ2-5; 7 bases map to TRBD1. This CDR3 is 13 amino acids long. Germline CDR1 SGHRS, CDR2 YFSETQ. Trimming removed 1 base from V and 4 bases from J; junction bases left unmatched: 1. For the CDR3, the DNA is TGCGCCAGCAGCTTGAACAGGGGAGAGACCCAGTACTTC. This encodes CASSLNRGETQYF.

For the CDR3, the DNA is TGCGCCAGCAGTGAGGGGCTAGCGGGGATCAATGAGCAGTTCTTC. Protein sequence: CASSEGLAGINEQFF. This chain links TRBV10-1 with TRBJ2-1, with 9 bases matching TRBD2. The V and J ends lost 2 bases and 6 bases, in that order; junction bases with no gene match: 5. This CDR3 is built from 15 residues. Per the germline V gene, CDR1 is WNHNN and CDR2 is SYGVQD (reference sequence).

CDR3 sequence reads: CASRGGGLAGGGRGEQFF. DNA of the CDR3: TGTGCCAGTAGGGGTGGGGGTTTAGCGGGAGGGGGACGTGGTGAGCAGTTCTTC. The chain uses TRBV19 and TRBJ2-1; 11 bases map to TRBD2. CDR3 length equals 18 residues. The germline gives CDR1 LNHDA, CDR2 SQIVND (reference sequence). The J segment lost 9 bases and the V segment lost 6 bases, leaving 19 bases of the junction unmatched.

The gene calls are TRBV2 and TRBJ2-4; a possible D gene is TRBD1 (6 bases). V lost 6 bases to trimming and J lost 7 bases, with 16 bases between them. The CDR3 covers 14 residues. CDR1 SNHLY and CDR2 FYNNEI come from the germline V gene. CDR3: CASSIGQLMNIQYF. The CDR3 DNA reads TGTGCCAGCAGCATAGGACAGTTGATGAACATTCAGTACTTC.

The DNA for the CDR3 is TGTGCCAGCAGCCAGGACTTCGGGGAGCTGTTTTTT. It yields the protein CASSQDFGELFF. This chain connects TRBV7-3 to TRBJ2-2; D is perhaps TRBD2 (5 bases). The V end lost 5 bases, the J end lost 7 bases, and 8 bases lay between the germline ends. The V gene's germline CDR1 is SGHTA and CDR2 FQGTGA. The CDR3 is 12 amino acids.

This clone was seen more than once but under ten times. The chain carries TRBV5-4 and TRBJ2-7, with D maybe TRBD2 (5 bases). Germline assignment: CDR1 SGHNT and CDR2 YYREEE (reference sequence). CDR3 size: 13 residues. The V and J ends lost 4 bases and 7 bases respectively, with 15 bases between them. The CDR3 reads CASSPYPSGEQYF. The CDR3 nucleotides read TGTGCCAGCAGCCCGTACCCCTCGGGGGAGCAGTACTTC.

The chain is built from TRBV5-1 and TRBJ1-5; D is unclear. The V and J ends lost 0 bases and 5 bases respectively, with 6 bases between them. CDR1 and CDR2 from the germline V gene are SGHRS and YFSETQ. The length of the CDR3 is 13 residues. CDR3 sequence: CASSLDTYQPQHF. For the CDR3, the DNA is TGCGCCAGCAGCTTGGACACCTATCAGCCCCAGCATTTT. Combining the CDR3 with reference TRBV5-1 and TRBJ1-5 gives the whole variable domain KAGVTQTPRYLIKTRGQQVTLSCSPISGHRSVSWYQQTPGQGLQFLFEYFSETQRNKGNFPGRFSGRQFSNSRSEMNVSTLELGDSALYLCASSLDTYQPQHFGDGTRLSIL.

The chain uses TRBV21-1 and TRBJ2-7; TRBD1 is taken as the D call from the table, unchecked against the DNA. TRBV21-1 is a pseudogene locus. This CDR3 is built from 17 residues. Here the CDR3 reads CASSRPKGQGDTYEQYF. CDR3 nucleotide sequence: TGTGCCAGCAGTCGCCCGAAGGGGCAAGGGGATACCTACGAGCAGTACTTC.

This chain joins TRBV9 and TRBJ2-3; D ambiguous. The ends were cut back, 4 bases at V and 4 bases at J, with 10 bases in the middle. CDR1 and CDR2 (germline): SGDLS, YYNGEE. This CDR3 is built from 13 residues. The CDR3 protein is CASSLSPPDTQYF. The CDR3 region has the DNA TGTGCCAGCAGCTTGAGCCCACCAGATACGCAGTATTTT.

The V and J genes are TRBV6-5 and TRBJ1-5; 7 nucleotides agree with TRBD1. With V trimmed by 6 bases and J by 2 bases, 7 bases remained unmatched. Germline loops: CDR1 MNHEY, CDR2 SVGAGI. The CDR3 consists of 15 residues. The CDR3 is CASRPQGSGNQPQHF. CDR3 nucleotides: TGTGCCAGCAGACCACAGGGGTCAGGCAATCAGCCCCAGCATTTT.

The rearrangement joins TRBV19 to TRBJ2-1, with TRBD2 matching over 8 bases. Germline CDR1 and CDR2: LNHDA and SQIVND (reference sequence). This CDR3 spans 15 amino acids. V shed 9 bases and J 5 bases; nucleotides not matched to a gene: 12. The CDR3 bases are TGTGCCAGCACACTTAATAGCGGGACCGACAATGAGCAGTTCTTC. It is translated as CASTLNSGTDNEQFF.

This clone has ten or more counts. The chain joins TRBV18 to TRBJ2-7; D is unresolved. The germline V gene encodes CDR1 KGHSH and CDR2 LQKENI. V lost 3 bases and J 7 bases, leaving 10 bases between the germline ends. This CDR3 is 12 amino acids long. CDR3 sequence: CASSPSAEEQYF. DNA for the CDR3: TGTGCCAGCTCACCCTCGGCGGAAGAGCAGTACTTC.

The table lists this clone with a few counts. The chain uses TRBV30 and TRBJ1-2, with 7 bases that match TRBD1. Germline CDR1 GTSNPN, CDR2 SVGIG (reference sequence). The CDR3 is 13 amino acids. J lost 5 bases, V lost 8 bases, and 11 bases had no gene match. The CDR3 loop is CARGRDRPYGYTF. CDR3 DNA: TGTGCCCGAGGGCGGGACAGACCTTATGGCTACACCTTC.

The chain uses TRBV5-1 and TRBJ1-1, with a possible D match to TRBD1 (5 bases). V was trimmed by 0 bases and J by 1 base, leaving 10 bases between them. The CDR3 runs to 15 residues. In germline, CDR1 is SGHRS, CDR2 YFSETQ. The CDR3: CASSLEGLPNTEAFF. The CDR3 bases are TGCGCCAGCAGCTTGGAGGGGCTGCCGAACACTGAAGCTTTCTTT.

In the case of this clone: This specimen includes other DNA sequences encoding the same CDR3. V is TRBV27 and J is TRBJ2-5; the match to TRBD1 covers 12 bases. Germline-derived CDR1 and CDR2 are MNHEY and SMNVEV (reference sequence). The CDR3 runs to 15 residues. Trimming cost V 2 bases and J 4 bases; bases outside gene matches: 2. The CDR3 DNA reads TGTGCCAGCAGTTTAGGGGACAGGGGGCGAGAGACCCAGTACTTC. Protein sequence: CASSLGDRGRETQYF.

V gene TRBV14 combines with J gene TRBJ2-7, with a tentative D call TRBD1 (8 bases). The V gene lost 7 bases and the J gene lost 4 bases, with 14 bases spanning the gap. The CDR3 is 13 residues long. Germline V gene lookup returns CDR1 SGHDN and CDR2 FVKESK. The DNA of the CDR3 is TGTGCCAGCAACAGGGGGGGTCAATACGAGCAGTACTTC. As protein: CASNRGGQYEQYF.

The rearrangement joins TRBV2 to TRBJ2-7; tentatively, D is TRBD2 (7 bases). The V and J ends lost 7 bases and 5 bases respectively, with 18 bases between them. Germline lookup yields CDR1 SNHLY and CDR2 FYNNEI. The CDR3 spans 14 residues. In nucleotides, the CDR3 is TGTGCCAGCACCCGCGGGGGCATTCGGGACGAGCAGTACTTC. This codes for CASTRGGIRDEQYF.

The chain links TRBV19 to TRBJ2-3; D is perhaps TRBD2 (6 bases). CDR1 is LNHDA, CDR2 SQIVND, per germline (reference sequence). This CDR3 has 15 residues. V lost 7 bases, J lost 11 bases, and 25 bases lay in between. The CDR3 protein is CASTPGTITAGGQYF. The CDR3 region has the DNA TGTGCCAGTACGCCAGGGACGATCACAGCCGGGGGGCAGTATTTT.

This chain links TRBV5-4 with TRBJ2-2, with 7 bases aligning to TRBD2. The trim removed 4 bases at V and 7 bases at J, leaving 13 bases unmatched. From germline, CDR1 is SGHNT and CDR2 YYREEE (reference sequence). This CDR3 is built from 16 residues. CDR3 loop: CASSPLDIGGGGELFF. The CDR3 coding sequence is TGTGCCAGCAGCCCCCTTGATATTGGGGGGGGCGGGGAGCTGTTTTTT. Based on the CDR3 plus reference TRBV5-4 and TRBJ2-2, the full variable domain is ETGVTQSPTHLIKTRGQQVTLRCSSQSGHNTVSWYQQALGQGPQFIFQYYREEENGRGNFPPRFSGLQFPNYSSELNVNALELDDSALYLCASSPLDIGGGGELFFGEGSRLTVL.

This clone was counted a few times. The rearrangement links TRBV11-2 to TRBJ2-2; the D gene is possibly TRBD1 (5 bases). The V gene's germline CDR1 is SGHAT and CDR2 FQNNGV. Deletions cut 5 bases from V and 4 bases from J, with 11 bases between. CDR3 size: 14 residues. The CDR3 loop reads CASSNDRLTGELFF. CDR3 coding DNA: TGTGCCAGCAGCAACGACAGACTCACCGGGGAGCTGTTTTTT.

A word on this clone: One junction end does not reproduce the germline sequence, and a read error may be involved. The chain employs TRBV5-1 and TRBJ1-1; TRBD1 might be the D (6 bases). Germline V gene sequence: CDR1 SGHRS, CDR2 YFSETQ. This CDR3 is 15 amino acids long. The CDR3 DNA follows: TGCGCCAGCACCCCGAATACAGGGCTGAACAGTGAAGCTTTCTTT. Translating it yields CASTPNTGLNSEAFF. The variable domain in full, with the rest retrieved from reference TRBV5-1 and TRBJ1-1, is KAGVTQTPRYLIKTRGQQVTLSCSPISGHRSVSWYQQTPGQGLQFLFEYFSETQRNKGNFPGRFSGRQFSNSRSEMNVSTLELGDSALYLCASTPNTGLNSEAFFGQGTRLTVV.

The rearrangement joins TRBV5-1 to TRBJ2-7; 10 positions agree with TRBD2. The CDR3 has 19 amino acids. The junction had 12 bases not matched to a gene; V was cut back by 0 bases and J by 0 bases. Per germline, CDR1 SGHRS and CDR2 YFSETQ. CDR3 sequence: CASSLARLAGGPGSYEQYF. The CDR3 DNA is TGCGCCAGCAGCTTGGCCAGATTAGCGGGAGGACCGGGCTCCTACGAGCAGTACTTC.

The chain links TRBV7-8 to TRBJ2-6, with a possible D match to TRBD2 (6 bases). V dropped 1 base and J dropped 2 bases, with 6 bases sitting between them. The length of the CDR3 is 15 residues. Germline loops: CDR1 SGHVS, CDR2 FQNEAQ. Here the CDR3 DNA reads TGTGCCAGCAGCTTAGGGGGGGCTGGGGCCAACGTCCTGACTTTC. Protein: CASSLGGAGANVLTF.

This chain connects TRBV5-1 to TRBJ2-1; TRBD2 matches at 7 bases. V shed 4 bases, J shed 7 bases, and the junction held 14 bases outside the gene matches. This CDR3 spans 16 amino acids. The germline V gene encodes CDR1 SGHRS and CDR2 YFSETQ. Written as DNA, the CDR3 is TGCGCCAGCAGCCGGGGGTGGGGGGGAATGGGAAATGAGCAGTTCTTC. Translated, it gives CASSRGWGGMGNEQFF.